These T cell receptor beta chains were read from a single sample in a study of blood T cell repertoires in COVID-19. Some clones are missing from TCRdb's copy, which holds only in-frame ones; the method was immunoSEQ multiplex PCR. This sample yields approximately 94,000 clones, of which around nine tenths are seen a single time; less than 6% belongs to the top ten. The sequenced material came from peripheral blood. All receptors derive from a woman of 80 years or more with active COVID-19. Each CDR3 is given with its conserved first and last residue. D genes are given only for firm matches. Clone size appears in some rows only: once, few, many, or a class for an expanded clone.

v_gene,abundance,j_gene,d_gene,CDR3aa,CDR3nt
TRBV6-2/TRBV6-3,few,TRBJ1-1,TRBD1,CASSPRQGRGNTEAFF,TGTGCCAGCAGTCCAAGACAGGGAAGGGGGAACACTGAAGCTTTCTTT
TRBV27,-,TRBJ2-4,TRBD1,CATAKSPGTALAKNIQYF,TGTGCCACCGCGAAGTCCCCCGGGACAGCTCTAGCCAAAAACATTCAGTACTTC
TRBV18,-,TRBJ2-7,TRBD2,CASSQPGLGTYEQYF,TGTGCCAGCTCACAACCGGGACTAGGTACCTACGAGCAGTACTTC
TRBV19,-,TRBJ1-2,TRBD1,CASSAAGTERYGYTF,TGTGCCAGTAGTGCGGCCGGGACAGAGAGATATGGCTACACCTTC
TRBV10-3,-,TRBJ2-3,-,CAISRDTQPDTQYF,TGTGCCATCAGCCGGGACACCCAGCCAGATACGCAGTATTTT
TRBV11-2,-,TRBJ2-5,-,CASSLSRGAETQYF,TGTGCCAGCAGCTTAAGCAGGGGGGCAGAGACCCAGTACTTC
TRBV2,-,TRBJ2-1,-,CASITGLEQFF,TGTGCCAGCATTACAGGGTTGGAGCAGTTCTTC
TRBV9,-,TRBJ2-1,-,CASSRVYNEQFF,TGTGCCAGCAGCCGCGTATACAATGAGCAGTTCTTC
TRBV18,-,TRBJ1-5,TRBD1,CASSRAGGDGQPQHF,TGTGCCAGCTCACGGGCAGGGGGCGATGGTCAGCCCCAGCATTTT
TRBV6-6,-,TRBJ1-6,-,CASSYAGGGSPLHF,TGTGCCAGCAGTTACGCGGGGGGCGGTTCACCCCTCCACTTT
TRBV28,-,TRBJ2-1,TRBD1,CASGGTGGINEQFF,TGTGCCAGCGGAGGGACAGGGGGTATCAATGAGCAGTTCTTC
TRBV5-4,-,TRBJ2-3,TRBD2,CASSSGTRADTQYF,TGTGCCAGCAGCTCCGGGACTAGGGCAGATACGCAGTATTTT
TRBV27,few,TRBJ2-7,TRBD1,CASSPQGEEYYEQYF,TGTGCCAGCAGTCCTCAGGGGGAAGAGTACTACGAGCAGTACTTC
TRBV9,-,TRBJ2-1,-,CASSVSAYNEQFF,TGTGCCAGCAGCGTAAGCGCCTACAATGAGCAGTTCTTC
TRBV7-8,-,TRBJ2-5,-,CASSSLAGDQETQYF,TGTGCCAGCAGCTCTCTGGCAGGGGACCAAGAGACCCAGTACTTC
TRBV11-2,-,TRBJ1-2,TRBD1,CASSFLGGQGRDGYTF,TGTGCCAGCAGCTTTTTGGGGGGACAGGGAAGGGATGGCTACACCTTC
TRBV24-1,-,TRBJ2-7,TRBD2,CATSDLWASGSYEQYF,TGTGCCACCAGTGATTTGTGGGCTAGCGGATCCTACGAGCAGTACTTC
TRBV7-3,-,TRBJ2-1,-,CASSLRRDAEQFF,TGTGCCAGCAGTCTTAGGAGGGATGCTGAGCAGTTCTTC
TRBV5-1,-,TRBJ2-7,TRBD2,CASSFLPGGSYEQYF,TGCGCCAGCAGCTTCCTTCCGGGAGGGTCCTACGAGCAGTACTTC
TRBV7-3,-,TRBJ2-3,TRBD2,CASSPEGGRAPDTQYF,TGTGCCAGCAGTCCAGAGGGCGGGAGGGCCCCAGATACGCAGTATTTT
TRBV18,-,TRBJ1-6,-,CASSPPNRGSSYNSPLHF,TGTGCCAGCTCACCACCGAATCGGGGGAGCTCCTATAATTCACCCCTCCACTTT
TRBV2,-,TRBJ1-2,-,CATREQGQIGYTF,TGTGCCACCAGAGAACAGGGCCAAATTGGCTACACCTTC
TRBV29-1,once,TRBJ2-4,TRBD2,CSVEAGTSRGENIQYF,TGCAGCGTTGAAGCGGGGACTAGTCGTGGCGAAAACATTCAGTACTTC
TRBV19,-,TRBJ2-5,-,CASSYRASLQTQYF,TGTGCCAGTAGTTATAGAGCGTCCCTACAGACCCAGTACTTC
TRBV27,-,TRBJ2-6,-,CASSPRETSGANVLTF,TGTGCCAGCAGTCCCCGGGAGACCTCTGGGGCCAACGTCCTGACTTTC
TRBV15,-,TRBJ2-2,-,CATTNLRVVDTGELFF,TGTGCCACCACAAACCTCAGGGTGGTAGACACCGGGGAGCTGTTTTTT
TRBV19,-,TRBJ2-7,TRBD2,CASSIASGSTYEQYF,TGTGCCAGTAGTATAGCGAGCGGGAGTACCTACGAGCAGTACTTC
TRBV9,-,TRBJ2-5,TRBD2,CASSNPVSASGSIHSGTQYF,TGTGCCAGCAGCAACCCCGTCTCGGCTAGCGGGAGTATACATAGTGGGACCCAGTACTTC
TRBV18,-,TRBJ2-1,-,CASSPPAADNEQFF,TGTGCCAGCTCACCACCCGCGGCAGACAATGAGCAGTTCTTC
TRBV11-2,-,TRBJ2-5,-,CASSLEGAAQETQYF,TGTGCCAGCAGCTTAGAGGGAGCGGCCCAAGAGACCCAGTACTTC
TRBV14,-,TRBJ1-2,-,CASSQFRGNYGYTF,TGTGCCAGCAGCCAATTCAGGGGTAACTATGGCTACACCTTC
TRBV18,-,TRBJ1-2,-,CASSPGGGSYTF,TGTGCCAGCTCACCAGGGGGCGGAAGCTACACCTTC
TRBV15,-,TRBJ1-1,TRBD1,CATSRDLWAGGVYTEAFF,TGTGCCACCAGCAGAGATTTATGGGCAGGGGGTGTGTACACTGAAGCTTTCTTT
TRBV3-1/TRBV3-2,-,TRBJ2-5,-,CASSRQSAKETQYF,TGTGCCAGCAGCCGCCAAAGCGCCAAAGAGACCCAGTACTTC
TRBV9,-,TRBJ2-7,-,CASSGAPSPRGFSYEQYF,TGTGCCAGCAGCGGAGCACCATCACCTCGCGGGTTTTCCTACGAGCAGTACTTC
TRBV19,-,TRBJ2-7,TRBD2,CASSVTSGMAYEQYF,TGTGCCAGTAGTGTAACTAGCGGGATGGCCTACGAGCAGTACTTC
TRBV7-8,-,TRBJ1-5,-,CASAPSRGVSNQPQHF,TGTGCCAGCGCCCCGTCCCGGGGGGTTAGCAATCAGCCCCAGCATTTT
TRBV7-9,few,TRBJ2-3,TRBD1,CASTRQGSTDTQYF,TGTGCCAGCACCCGACAGGGGAGCACAGATACGCAGTATTTT
TRBV7-8,few,TRBJ2-2,TRBD2,CASTTTSGRPAGELFF,TGTGCCAGCACCACAACTAGCGGGAGGCCGGCCGGGGAGCTGTTTTTT
TRBV28,-,TRBJ2-3,TRBD2,CASLSGVSTDTQYF,TGTGCCAGTCTGAGCGGGGTTAGCACAGATACGCAGTATTTT
TRBV27,-,TRBJ2-1,TRBD2,CASSLPRTSGPMGNEQFF,TGTGCCAGCAGTTTACCTCGGACTAGCGGGCCCATGGGGAATGAGCAGTTCTTC
TRBV4-2,-,TRBJ2-1,TRBD1,CASSLTGGEQFF,TGTGCCAGCAGCCTGACAGGGGGTGAGCAGTTCTTC
TRBV14,-,TRBJ2-5,-,CASSQATGGSETQYF,TGTGCCAGCAGCCAAGCTACGGGGGGCTCAGAGACCCAGTACTTC
TRBV7-8,-,TRBJ2-1,TRBD2,CASSLYGEGLNEQFF,TGTGCCAGCAGCTTATACGGGGAGGGGCTCAATGAGCAGTTCTTC
TRBV7-2,-,TRBJ2-1,-,CASSRSGISYNEQFF,TGTGCCAGCAGCCGTAGCGGAATCTCCTACAATGAGCAGTTCTTC
TRBV19,-,TRBJ2-7,-,CASSNRYSYEQYF,TGTGCCAGTAGTAACAGGTACTCCTACGAGCAGTACTTC
TRBV28,-,TRBJ2-3,-,CASNNPRPGDTQYF,TGTGCCAGCAATAATCCACGCCCAGGGGATACGCAGTATTTT
TRBV3-1/TRBV3-2,-,TRBJ2-3,TRBD1,CASSLGTGVNSDTQYF,TGTGCCAGCAGCCTCGGGACAGGGGTAAATTCAGATACGCAGTATTTT
TRBV12-5,-,TRBJ2-7,-,CASGLAPPRGRDSTYEQYF,TGTGCTAGTGGTTTGGCCCCCCCGAGAGGACGAGACAGTACCTACGAGCAGTACTTC
TRBV27,once,TRBJ2-2,-,CASSLSGTRTGELFF,TGTGCCAGCAGTTTATCGGGCACGCGCACCGGGGAGCTGTTTTTT